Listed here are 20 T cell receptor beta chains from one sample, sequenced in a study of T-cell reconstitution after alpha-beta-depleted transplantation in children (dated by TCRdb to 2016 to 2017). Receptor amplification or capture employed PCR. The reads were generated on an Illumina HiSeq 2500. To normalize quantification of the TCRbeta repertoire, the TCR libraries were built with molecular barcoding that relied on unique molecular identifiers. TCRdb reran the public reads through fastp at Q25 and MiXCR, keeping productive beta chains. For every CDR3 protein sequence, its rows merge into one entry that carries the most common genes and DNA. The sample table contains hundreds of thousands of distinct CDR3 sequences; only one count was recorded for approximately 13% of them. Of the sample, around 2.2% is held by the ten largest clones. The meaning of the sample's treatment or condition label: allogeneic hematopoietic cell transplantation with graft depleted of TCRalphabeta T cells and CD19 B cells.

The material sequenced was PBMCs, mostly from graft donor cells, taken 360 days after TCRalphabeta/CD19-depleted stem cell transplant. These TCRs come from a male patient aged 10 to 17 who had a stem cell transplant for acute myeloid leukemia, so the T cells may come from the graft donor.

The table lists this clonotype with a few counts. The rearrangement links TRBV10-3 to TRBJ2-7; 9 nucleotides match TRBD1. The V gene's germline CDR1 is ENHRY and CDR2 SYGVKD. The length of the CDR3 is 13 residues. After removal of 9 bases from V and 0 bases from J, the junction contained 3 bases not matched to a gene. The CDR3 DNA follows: TGTGCCATTGGACAGGGGAGCTCCTACGAGCAGTACTTC. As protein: CAIGQGSSYEQYF.

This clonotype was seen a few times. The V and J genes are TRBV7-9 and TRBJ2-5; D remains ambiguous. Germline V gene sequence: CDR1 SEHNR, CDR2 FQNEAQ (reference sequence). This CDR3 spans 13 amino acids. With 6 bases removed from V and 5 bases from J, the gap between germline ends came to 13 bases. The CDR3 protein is CASRYIYGETQYF. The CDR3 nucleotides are TGTGCCAGCAGATATATATACGGGGAGACCCAGTACTTC.

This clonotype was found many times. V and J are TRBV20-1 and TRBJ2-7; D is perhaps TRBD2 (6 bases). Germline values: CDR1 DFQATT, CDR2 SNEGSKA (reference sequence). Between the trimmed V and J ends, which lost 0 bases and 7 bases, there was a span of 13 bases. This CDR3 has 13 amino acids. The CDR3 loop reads CSAREGLLIEQYF. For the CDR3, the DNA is TGCAGTGCTAGAGAGGGACTGCTAATAGAGCAGTACTTC.

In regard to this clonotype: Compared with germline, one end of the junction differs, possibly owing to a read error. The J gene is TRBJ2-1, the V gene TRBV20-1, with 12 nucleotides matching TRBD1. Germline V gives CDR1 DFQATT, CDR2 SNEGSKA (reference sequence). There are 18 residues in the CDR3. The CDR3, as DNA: TGCAGTGCTAGAGACGGGACAGGGGGCAGTCTAGCAGGGGGTGAGGGACGGTTC. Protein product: CSARDGTGGSLAGGEGRF.

CDR3 loop: CAISEGGSGNTIYF. CDR3 sequence (DNA): TGTGCCATCAGTGAGGGCGGCTCTGGAAACACCATATATTTT. The V call is TRBV10-3, the J call TRBJ1-3; D is unresolved. Trimming removed 2 bases at V and 0 bases at J, with 5 bases between. Looked up from germline, CDR1 is ENHRY and CDR2 is SYGVKD. This CDR3 contains 14 residues.

The CDR3 loop reads CAISVPPTSGKWGEQFF. CDR3 DNA: TGTGCCATCAGTGTACCCCCGACTAGCGGGAAATGGGGTGAGCAGTTCTTC. The rearrangement joins TRBV10-3 to TRBJ2-1, with 11 bases matching TRBD2. Germline CDR1 reads ENHRY; CDR2 reads SYGVKD. With 4 bases clipped from V and 9 bases from J, the junction kept 14 bases outside the gene matches. This CDR3 comprises 17 residues.

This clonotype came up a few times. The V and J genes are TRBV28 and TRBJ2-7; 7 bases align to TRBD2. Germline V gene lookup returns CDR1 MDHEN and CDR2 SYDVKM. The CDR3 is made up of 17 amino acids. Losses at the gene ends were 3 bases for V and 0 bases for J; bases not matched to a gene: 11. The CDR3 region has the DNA TGTGCCAGCAGTTTTACTTTTCTACAGCGGGGCTCCTACGAGCAGTACTTC. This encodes CASSFTFLQRGSYEQYF.

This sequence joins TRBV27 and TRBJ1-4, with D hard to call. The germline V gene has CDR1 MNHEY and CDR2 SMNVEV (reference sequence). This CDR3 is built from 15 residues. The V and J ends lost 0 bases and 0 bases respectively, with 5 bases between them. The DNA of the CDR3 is TGTGCCAGCAGTTTATCTGTTGCAACTAATGAAAAACTGTTTTTT. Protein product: CASSLSVATNEKLFF.

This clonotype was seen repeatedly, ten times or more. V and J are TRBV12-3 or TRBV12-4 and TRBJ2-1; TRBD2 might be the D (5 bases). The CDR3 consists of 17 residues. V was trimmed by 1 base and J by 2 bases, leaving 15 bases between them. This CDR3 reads CASSLGLGRYPYNEQFF. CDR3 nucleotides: TGTGCCAGCAGTTTAGGCTTAGGGAGATACCCCTACAATGAGCAGTTCTTC.

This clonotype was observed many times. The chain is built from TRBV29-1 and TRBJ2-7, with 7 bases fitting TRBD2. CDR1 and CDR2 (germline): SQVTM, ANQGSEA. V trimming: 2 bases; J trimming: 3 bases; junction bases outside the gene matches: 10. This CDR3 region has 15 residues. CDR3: CSVESSSGFLYEQYF. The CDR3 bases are TGCAGCGTTGAATCCTCTAGCGGATTCCTCTACGAGCAGTACTTC.

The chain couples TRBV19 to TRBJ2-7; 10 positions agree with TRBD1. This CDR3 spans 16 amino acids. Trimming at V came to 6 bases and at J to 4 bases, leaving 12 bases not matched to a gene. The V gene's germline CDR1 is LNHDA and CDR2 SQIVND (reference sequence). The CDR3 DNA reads TGTGCCAGTAGGCCGGGACAGGGGCTACCCGCATACGAGCAGTACTTC. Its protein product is CASRPGQGLPAYEQYF.

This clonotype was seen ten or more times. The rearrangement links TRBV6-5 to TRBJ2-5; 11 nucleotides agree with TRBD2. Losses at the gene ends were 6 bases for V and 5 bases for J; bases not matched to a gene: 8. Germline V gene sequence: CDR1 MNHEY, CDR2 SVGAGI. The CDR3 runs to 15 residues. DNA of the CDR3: TGTGCCAGCAGCTTAGCGGGAGGGCCTGGTGAGACCCAGTACTTC. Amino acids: CASSLAGGPGETQYF.

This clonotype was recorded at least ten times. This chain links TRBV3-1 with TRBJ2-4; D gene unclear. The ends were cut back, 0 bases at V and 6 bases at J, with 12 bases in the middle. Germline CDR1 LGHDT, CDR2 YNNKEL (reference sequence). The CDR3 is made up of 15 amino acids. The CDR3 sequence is CASSQDGLVANIQYF. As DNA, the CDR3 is TGTGCCAGCAGCCAAGATGGGCTAGTGGCAAACATTCAGTACTTC. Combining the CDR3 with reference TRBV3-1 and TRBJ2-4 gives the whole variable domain DTAVSQTPKYLVTQMGNDKSIKCEQNLGHDTMYWYKQDSKKFLKIMFSYNNKELIINETVPNRFSPKSPDKAHLNLHINSLELGDSAVYFCASSQDGLVANIQYFGAGTRLSVL.

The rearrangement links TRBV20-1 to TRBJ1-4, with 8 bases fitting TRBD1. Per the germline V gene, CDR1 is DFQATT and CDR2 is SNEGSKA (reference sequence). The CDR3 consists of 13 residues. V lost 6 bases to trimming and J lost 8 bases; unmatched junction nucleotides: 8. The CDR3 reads CSALDRAGEKLFF. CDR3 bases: TGCAGTGCCTTGGACAGGGCGGGGGAAAAACTGTTTTTT.

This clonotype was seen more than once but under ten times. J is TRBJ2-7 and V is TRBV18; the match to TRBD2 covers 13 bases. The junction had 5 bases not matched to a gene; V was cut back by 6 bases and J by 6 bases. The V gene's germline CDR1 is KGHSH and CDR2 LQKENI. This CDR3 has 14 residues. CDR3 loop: CASSPGLAGLEQYF. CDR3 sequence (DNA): TGTGCCAGCTCGCCGGGACTAGCGGGACTCGAGCAGTACTTC.

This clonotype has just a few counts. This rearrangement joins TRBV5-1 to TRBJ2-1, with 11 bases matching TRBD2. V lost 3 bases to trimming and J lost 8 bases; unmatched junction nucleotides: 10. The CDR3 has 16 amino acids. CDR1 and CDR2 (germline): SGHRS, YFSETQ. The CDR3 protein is CASSSRLAGTIYEQFF. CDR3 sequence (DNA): TGCGCCAGCAGCTCTCGACTAGCGGGAACGATCTATGAGCAGTTCTTC.

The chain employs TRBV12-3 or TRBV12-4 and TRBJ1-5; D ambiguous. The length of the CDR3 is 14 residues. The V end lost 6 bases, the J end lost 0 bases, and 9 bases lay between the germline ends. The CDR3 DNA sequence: TGTGCCAGCAGCCACGGGGTTAGCAATCAGCCCCAGCATTTT. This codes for CASSHGVSNQPQHF.

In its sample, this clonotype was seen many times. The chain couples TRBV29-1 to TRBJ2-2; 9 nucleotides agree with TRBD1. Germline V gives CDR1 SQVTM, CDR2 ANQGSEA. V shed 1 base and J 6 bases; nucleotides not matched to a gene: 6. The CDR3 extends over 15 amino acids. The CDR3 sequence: CSVEGTGAGPGELFF. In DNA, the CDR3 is TGCAGCGTTGAAGGGACAGGGGCGGGGCCCGGGGAGCTGTTTTTT.

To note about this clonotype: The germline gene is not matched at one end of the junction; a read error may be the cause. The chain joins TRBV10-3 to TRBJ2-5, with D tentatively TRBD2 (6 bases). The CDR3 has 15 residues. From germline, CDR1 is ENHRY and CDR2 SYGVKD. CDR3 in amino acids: CTISVYTGAGETQYF. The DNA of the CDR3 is TGTACCATCAGTGTTTATACGGGAGCGGGAGAGACCCAGTACTTC.

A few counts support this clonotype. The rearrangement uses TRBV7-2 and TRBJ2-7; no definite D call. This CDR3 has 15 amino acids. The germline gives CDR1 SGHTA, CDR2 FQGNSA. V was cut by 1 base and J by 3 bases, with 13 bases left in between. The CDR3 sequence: CASSLGPRGDYEQYF. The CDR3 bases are TGTGCCAGCAGCTTAGGTCCTAGAGGCGACTACGAGCAGTACTTC.